This TCR beta chain was recorded in a study of blood T cell repertoires in COVID-19. Background on the study: PBMCs, B-cell-depleted T cells, or T cells were the source of the cDNA or gDNA that made up the material.

Assay used: immunoSEQ multiplex PCR; TCRdb lists only in-frame clones, some missing. The sample lists approximately 290,000 clones; about nine tenths were seen once. J gave up 5 bases and V 0 bases, and 6 bases lay outside the gene matches. The CDR3 is 16 amino acids. Germline CDR1 MRHNA, CDR2 SNTAGT. This receptor was identified in a woman in her 30s who had recovered from COVID-19. Sequenced material: PBMCs or T cells enriched from blood (not recorded which). The chain carries TRBV6-4 and TRBJ2-1; 8 bases agree with TRBD2. This CDR3 is CASSDSITSGNNEQFF. The CDR3 region has the DNA TGTGCCAGCAGTGACTCTATTACTAGCGGTAACAATGAGCAGTTCTTC.